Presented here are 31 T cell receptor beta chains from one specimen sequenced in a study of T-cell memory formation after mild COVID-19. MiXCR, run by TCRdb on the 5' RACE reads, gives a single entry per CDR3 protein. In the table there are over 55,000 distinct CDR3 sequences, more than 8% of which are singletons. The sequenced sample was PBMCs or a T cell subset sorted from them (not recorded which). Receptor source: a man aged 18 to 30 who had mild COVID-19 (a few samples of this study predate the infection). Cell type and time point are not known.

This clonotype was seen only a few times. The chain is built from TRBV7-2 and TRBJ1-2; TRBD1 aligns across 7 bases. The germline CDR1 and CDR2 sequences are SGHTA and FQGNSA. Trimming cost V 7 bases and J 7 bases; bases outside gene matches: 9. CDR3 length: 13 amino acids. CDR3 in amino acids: CASTPTGLSGYTF. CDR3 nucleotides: TGTGCCAGCACCCCGACAGGGCTGAGTGGCTACACCTTC.

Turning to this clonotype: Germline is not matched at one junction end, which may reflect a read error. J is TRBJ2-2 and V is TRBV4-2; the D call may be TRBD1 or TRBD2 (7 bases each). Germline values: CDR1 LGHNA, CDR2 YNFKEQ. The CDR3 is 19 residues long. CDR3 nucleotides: TGTGCCAGCAGCCAAGTATACCGGGCAGGGGGGGAAGTGTACGGGGAGCTGGTTTTT. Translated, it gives CASSQVYRAGGEVYGELVF.

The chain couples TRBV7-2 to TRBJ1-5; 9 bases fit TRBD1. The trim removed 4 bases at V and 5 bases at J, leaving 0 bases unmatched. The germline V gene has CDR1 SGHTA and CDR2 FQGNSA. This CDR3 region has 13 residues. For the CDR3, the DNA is TGTGCCAGCAGCTGGACAGGGGATCAGCCCCAGCATTTT. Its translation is CASSWTGDQPQHF. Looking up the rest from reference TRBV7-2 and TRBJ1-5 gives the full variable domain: GAGVSQSPSNKVTEKGKDVELRCDPISGHTALYWYRQSLGQGLEFLIYFQGNSAPDKSGLPSDRFSAERTGGSVSTLTIQRTQQEDSAVYLCASSWTGDQPQHFGDGTRLSIL.

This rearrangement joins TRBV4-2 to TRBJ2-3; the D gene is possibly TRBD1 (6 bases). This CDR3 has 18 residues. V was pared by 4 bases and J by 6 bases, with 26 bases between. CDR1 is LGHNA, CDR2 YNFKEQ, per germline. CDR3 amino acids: CASSPGGGRGLSRDTQYF. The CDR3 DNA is TGTGCCAGCAGCCCTGGTGGGGGCCGGGGTCTTTCACGTGATACGCAGTATTTT.

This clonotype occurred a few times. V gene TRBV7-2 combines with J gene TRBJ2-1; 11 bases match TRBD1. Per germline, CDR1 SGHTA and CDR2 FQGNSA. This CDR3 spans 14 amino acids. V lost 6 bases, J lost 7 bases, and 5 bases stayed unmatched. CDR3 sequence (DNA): TGTGCCAGCAGTCGGACAGGGGGCGGGAATGAGCAGTTCTTC. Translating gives CASSRTGGGNEQFF.

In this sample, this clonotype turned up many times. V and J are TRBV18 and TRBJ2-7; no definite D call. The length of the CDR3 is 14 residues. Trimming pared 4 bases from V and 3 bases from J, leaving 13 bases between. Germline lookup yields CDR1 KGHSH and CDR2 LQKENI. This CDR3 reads CASSLSGPRYEQYV. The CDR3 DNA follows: TGTGCCAGCTCACTGTCCGGGCCCCGCTACGAGCAGTACGTC.

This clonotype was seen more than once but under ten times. CDR3 nucleotide sequence: TGCGCCAGCAGCCGGACTAGCGGGTCGATCTACGAGCAGTACTTC. This gives the protein CASSRTSGSIYEQYF. The rearrangement uses TRBV5-1 and TRBJ2-7; 11 bases align to TRBD2. This CDR3 spans 15 amino acids. The V gene's germline CDR1 is SGHRS and CDR2 YFSETQ. Unmatched junction bases numbered 6, after V lost 4 bases and J lost 3 bases.

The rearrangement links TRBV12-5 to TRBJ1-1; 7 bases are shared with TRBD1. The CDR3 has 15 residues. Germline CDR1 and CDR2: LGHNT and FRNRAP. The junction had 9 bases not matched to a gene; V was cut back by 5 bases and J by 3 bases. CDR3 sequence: CASGKGGAQDTEAFF. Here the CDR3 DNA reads TGTGCTAGTGGTAAAGGGGGCGCCCAGGACACTGAAGCTTTCTTT.

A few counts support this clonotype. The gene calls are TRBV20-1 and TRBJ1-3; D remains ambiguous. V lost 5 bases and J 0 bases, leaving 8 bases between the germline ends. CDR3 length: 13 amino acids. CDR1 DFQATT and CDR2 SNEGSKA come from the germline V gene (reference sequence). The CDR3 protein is CSAPGNSGNTIYF. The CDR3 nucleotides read TGCAGTGCTCCGGGCAACTCTGGAAACACCATATATTTT.

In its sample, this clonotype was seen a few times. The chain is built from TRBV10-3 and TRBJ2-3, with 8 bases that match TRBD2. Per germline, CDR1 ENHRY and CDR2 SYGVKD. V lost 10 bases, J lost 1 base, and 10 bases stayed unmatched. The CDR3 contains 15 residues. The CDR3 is CATNERGQGTDTQYF. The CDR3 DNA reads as TGTGCCACCAACGAGCGGGGGCAGGGCACAGATACGCAGTATTTT.

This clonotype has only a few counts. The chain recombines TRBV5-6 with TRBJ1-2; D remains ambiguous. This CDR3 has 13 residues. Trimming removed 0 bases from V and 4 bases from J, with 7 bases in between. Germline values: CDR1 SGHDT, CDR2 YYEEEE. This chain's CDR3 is CASSLGTGYGYTF. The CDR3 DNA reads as TGTGCCAGCAGCTTGGGGACGGGCTATGGCTACACCTTC.

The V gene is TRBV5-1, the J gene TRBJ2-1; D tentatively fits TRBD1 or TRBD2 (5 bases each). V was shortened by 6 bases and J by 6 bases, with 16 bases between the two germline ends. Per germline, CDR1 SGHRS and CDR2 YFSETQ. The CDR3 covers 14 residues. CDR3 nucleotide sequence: TGCGCCAGCACCTTCGTGGGGGTTTCCAATGAGCAGTTCTTC. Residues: CASTFVGVSNEQFF.

CDR3 sequence (DNA): TGTGCCAGCTCACTCCGGGACGCCGAAAAACTGTTTTTT. Translated, it gives CASSLRDAEKLFF. The J gene is TRBJ1-4, the V gene TRBV18; a possible D gene is TRBD1 (5 bases). The CDR3 has 13 residues. Germline V gives CDR1 KGHSH, CDR2 LQKENI. The germline V and J ends were trimmed by 4 bases and 8 bases, with 11 bases remaining between them.

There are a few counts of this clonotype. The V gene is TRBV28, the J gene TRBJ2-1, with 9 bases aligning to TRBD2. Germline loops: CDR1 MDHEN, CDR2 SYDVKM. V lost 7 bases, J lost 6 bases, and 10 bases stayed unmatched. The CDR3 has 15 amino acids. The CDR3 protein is CASNPGAGGRNEQFF. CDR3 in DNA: TGTGCCAGCAACCCAGGGGCGGGGGGGCGCAATGAGCAGTTCTTC.

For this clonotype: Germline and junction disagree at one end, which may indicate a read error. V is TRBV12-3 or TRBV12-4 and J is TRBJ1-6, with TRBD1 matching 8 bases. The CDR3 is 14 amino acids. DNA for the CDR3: TGTGCCAGCAGCCCCGCCGGGACAGGTGCCCCGGGAGACTTT. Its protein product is CASSPAGTGAPGDF.

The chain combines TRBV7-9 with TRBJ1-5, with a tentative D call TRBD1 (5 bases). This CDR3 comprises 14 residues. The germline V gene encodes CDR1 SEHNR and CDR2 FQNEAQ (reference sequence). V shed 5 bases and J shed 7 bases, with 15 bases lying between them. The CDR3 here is CASSPGGGRQPQHF. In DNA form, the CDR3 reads TGTGCCAGCAGCCCGGGGGGAGGGAGGCAGCCCCAGCATTTT.

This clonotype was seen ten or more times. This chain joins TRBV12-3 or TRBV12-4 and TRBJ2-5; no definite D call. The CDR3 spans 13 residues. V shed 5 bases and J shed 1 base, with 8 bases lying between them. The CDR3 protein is CASSLGPQETQYF. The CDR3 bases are TGTGCCAGCAGTCTTGGACCCCAAGAGACCCAGTACTTC.

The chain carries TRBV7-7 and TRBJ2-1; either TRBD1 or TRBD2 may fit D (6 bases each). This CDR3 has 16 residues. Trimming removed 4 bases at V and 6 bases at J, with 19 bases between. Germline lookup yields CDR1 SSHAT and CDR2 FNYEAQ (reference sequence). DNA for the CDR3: TGTGCCAGCAGCTCAGGGAGGACAGTCGAGGGCAATGAGCAGTTCTTC. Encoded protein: CASSSGRTVEGNEQFF.

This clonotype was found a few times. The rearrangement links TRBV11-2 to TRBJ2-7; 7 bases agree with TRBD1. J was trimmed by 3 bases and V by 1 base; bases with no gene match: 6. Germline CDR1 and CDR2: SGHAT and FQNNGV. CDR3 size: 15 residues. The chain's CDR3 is CASSLAGQSFYEQYF. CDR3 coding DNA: TGTGCCAGCAGCTTAGCGGGACAGAGCTTCTACGAGCAGTACTTC.

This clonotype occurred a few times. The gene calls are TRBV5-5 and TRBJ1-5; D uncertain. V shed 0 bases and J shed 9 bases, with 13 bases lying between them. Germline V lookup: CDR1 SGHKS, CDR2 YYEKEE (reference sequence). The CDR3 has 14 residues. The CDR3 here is CASSLESSGGPQHF. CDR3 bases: TGTGCCAGCAGCTTGGAAAGCTCGGGAGGGCCCCAGCATTTT. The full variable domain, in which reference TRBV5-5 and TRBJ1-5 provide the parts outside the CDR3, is DAGVTQSPTHLIKTRGQQVTLRCSPISGHKSVSWYQQVLGQGPQFIFQYYEKEERGRGNFPDRFSARQFPNYSSELNVNALLLGDSALYLCASSLESSGGPQHFGDGTRLSIL.

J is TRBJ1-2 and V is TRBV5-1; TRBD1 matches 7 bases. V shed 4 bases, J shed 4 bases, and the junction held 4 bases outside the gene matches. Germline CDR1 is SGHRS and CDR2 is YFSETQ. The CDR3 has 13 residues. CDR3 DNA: TGCGCCAGCAGCCAGACAGGGAGCTATGGCTACACCTTC. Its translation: CASSQTGSYGYTF.

CDR3 region: CASSLGQPPNNEQFF. CDR3 bases: TGTGCCAGCAGCTTAGGGCAACCGCCGAACAATGAGCAGTTCTTC. This chain connects TRBV7-8 to TRBJ2-1, with no clear D. The CDR3 covers 15 residues. Germline CDR1 and CDR2: SGHVS and FQNEAQ. Trimming shortened V by 1 base and J by 5 bases, and 12 bases separated the two germline ends.

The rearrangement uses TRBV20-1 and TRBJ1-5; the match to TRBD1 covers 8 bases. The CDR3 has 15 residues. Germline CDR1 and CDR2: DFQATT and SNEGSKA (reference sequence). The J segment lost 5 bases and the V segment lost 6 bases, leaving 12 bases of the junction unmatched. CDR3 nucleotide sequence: TGCAGTGCCCCGGTGGGGACAGGCGAAGATCAGCCCCAGCATTTT. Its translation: CSAPVGTGEDQPQHF.

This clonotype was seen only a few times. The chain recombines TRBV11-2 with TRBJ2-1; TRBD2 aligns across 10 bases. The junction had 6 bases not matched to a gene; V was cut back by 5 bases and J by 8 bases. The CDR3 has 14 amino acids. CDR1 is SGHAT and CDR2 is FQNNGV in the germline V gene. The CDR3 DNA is TGTGCCAGCAGCGACAGCGGGGGGGCCCATGAGCAGTTCTTC. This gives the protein CASSDSGGAHEQFF.

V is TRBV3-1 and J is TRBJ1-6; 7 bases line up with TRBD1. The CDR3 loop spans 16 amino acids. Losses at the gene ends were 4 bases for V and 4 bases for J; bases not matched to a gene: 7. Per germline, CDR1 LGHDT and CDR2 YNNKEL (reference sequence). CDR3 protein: CASSPARGGYNSPLHF. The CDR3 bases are TGTGCCAGCAGCCCCGCCAGGGGGGGGTATAATTCACCCCTCCACTTT.

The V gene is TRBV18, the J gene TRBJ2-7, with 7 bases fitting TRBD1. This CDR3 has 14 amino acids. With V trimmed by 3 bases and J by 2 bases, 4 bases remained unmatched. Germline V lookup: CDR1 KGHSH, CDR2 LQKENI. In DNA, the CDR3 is TGTGCCAGCTCACCGCATCAGGGGGCCTACGAGCAGTACTTC. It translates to CASSPHQGAYEQYF.

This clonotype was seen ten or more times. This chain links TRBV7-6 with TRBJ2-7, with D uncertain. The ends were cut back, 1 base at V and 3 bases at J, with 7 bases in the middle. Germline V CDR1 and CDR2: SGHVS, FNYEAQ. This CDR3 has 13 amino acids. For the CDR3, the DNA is TGTGCCAGCAGCTTAGACGGATTCTACGAGCAGTACTTC. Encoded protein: CASSLDGFYEQYF.

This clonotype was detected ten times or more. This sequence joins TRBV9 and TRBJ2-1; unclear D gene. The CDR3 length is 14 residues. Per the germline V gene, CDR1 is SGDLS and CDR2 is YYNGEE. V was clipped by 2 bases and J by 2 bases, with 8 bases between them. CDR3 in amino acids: CASSVSQPYNEQFF. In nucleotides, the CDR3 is TGTGCCAGCAGCGTCTCCCAACCCTACAATGAGCAGTTCTTC.

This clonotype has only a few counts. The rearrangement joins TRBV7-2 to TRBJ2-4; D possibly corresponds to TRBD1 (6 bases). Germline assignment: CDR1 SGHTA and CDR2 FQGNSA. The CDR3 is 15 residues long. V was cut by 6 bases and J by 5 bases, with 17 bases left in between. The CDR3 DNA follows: TGTGCCAGCAGTCGCACCTACAGGGTTCAAAACATTCAGTACTTC. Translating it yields CASSRTYRVQNIQYF. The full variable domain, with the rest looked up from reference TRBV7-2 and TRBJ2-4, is GAGVSQSPSNKVTEKGKDVELRCDPISGHTALYWYRQSLGQGLEFLIYFQGNSAPDKSGLPSDRFSAERTGGSVSTLTIQRTQQEDSAVYLCASSRTYRVQNIQYFGAGTRLSVL.

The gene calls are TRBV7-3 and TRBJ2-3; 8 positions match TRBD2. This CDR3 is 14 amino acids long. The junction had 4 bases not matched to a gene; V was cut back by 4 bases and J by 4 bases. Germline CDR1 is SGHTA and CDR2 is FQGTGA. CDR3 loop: CASSSGLVPDTQYF. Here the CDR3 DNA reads TGTGCCAGCAGCTCGGGACTAGTCCCAGATACGCAGTATTTT.

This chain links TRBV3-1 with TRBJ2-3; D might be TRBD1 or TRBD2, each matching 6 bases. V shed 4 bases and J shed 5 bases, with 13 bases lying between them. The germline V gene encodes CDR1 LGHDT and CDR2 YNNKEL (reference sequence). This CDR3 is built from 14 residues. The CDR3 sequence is CASSLLRGEDTQYF. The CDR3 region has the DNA TGTGCCAGCAGCCTACTTAGGGGGGAAGATACGCAGTATTTT.